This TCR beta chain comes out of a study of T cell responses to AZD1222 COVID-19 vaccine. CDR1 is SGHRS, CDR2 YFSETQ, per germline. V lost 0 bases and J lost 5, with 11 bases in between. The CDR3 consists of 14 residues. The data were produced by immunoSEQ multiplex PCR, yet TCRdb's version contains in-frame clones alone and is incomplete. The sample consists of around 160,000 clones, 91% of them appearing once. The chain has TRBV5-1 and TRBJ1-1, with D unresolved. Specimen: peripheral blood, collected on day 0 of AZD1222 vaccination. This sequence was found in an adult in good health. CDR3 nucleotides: TGCGCCAGCAGCTTGGCGTGGGGTAGGACTGAAGCTTTCTTT. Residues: CASSLAWGRTEAFF.